This T cell receptor beta chain was sequenced for a study of cytomegalovirus exposure and HLA in healthy donors. Study-level background: A subsequent analysis reported that the 95 to 150 validation repertoires were produced on the same platform that had also been used for the 600 to 700 first-cohort repertoires.

General observations from the study: Subsequent analysis showed first-cohort TCR clusters tending to co-occur in approximately 120 validation repertoires.

Some clones are missing from TCRdb's copy, which holds only in-frame ones; the method was immunoSEQ multiplex PCR. Among fewer than 100,000 clones, more than 75% were seen once, and the ten largest hold over 2%. With regard to this clone: Its antigen remains unknown.

Separate from the 666-subject first cohort was the approximately 120-subject validation cohort, to which the donors belonged. The CDR3 sequence is 16 residues long. V shed 5 bases, J shed 4 bases, and the junction held 8 bases outside the gene matches. CDR1 and CDR2 from the germline V gene are SGHVS and FNYEAQ. This rearrangement joins TRBV7-6 to TRBJ2-5; 12 bases align to TRBD1. The source of this sequence is a man under 40 in good health and CMV-seronegative. Material: PBMCs. CDR3 bases: TGTGCCAGCAGCGAAGGGACAGGGGGCCGTGCAGAGACCCAGTACTTC. It yields the protein CASSEGTGGRAETQYF.